Included here is one T cell receptor (beta chain) sequence, with context. The data were obtained in a study of memory CD4+ T cells and cytomegalovirus serostatus. The CDR3 has 13 residues. V lost 1 base to trimming and J lost 4 bases, with 7 bases between them. Germline V gives CDR1 SGHAT, CDR2 FQNNGV. The sort gate was single viable CD3+CD4+CD8-CD45RO+ cells for memory CD4+ T cells. Measured with immunoSEQ multiplex PCR; TCRdb has only the in-frame clones, and not every one. Found here are roughly 39,000 clones, over 65% of them singletons; the top ten hold approximately 0.78%. The source is an adult in good health and CMV-seronegative. Sequenced: memory CD4+ T cells from blood. The V gene is TRBV11-2, the J gene TRBJ1-1; D perhaps matches TRBD1 (6 bases). CDR3 amino acids: CASSLARGTEAFF. CDR3 DNA: TGTGCCAGCAGCTTAGCCAGGGGCACTGAAGCTTTCTTT. Full variable domain (outside the CDR3, taken from reference TRBV11-2 and TRBJ1-1): EAGVAQSPRYKIIEKRQSVAFWCNPISGHATLYWYQQILGQGPKLLIQFQNNGVVDDSQLPKDRFSAERLKGVDSTLKIQPAKLEDSAVYLCASSLARGTEAFFGQGTRLTVV.